The T cell receptor beta chain described here comes from a study of blood T cell repertoires in COVID-19. On the study more broadly: Sources were T cells, B-cell-depleted T cells, or PBMCs; the material itself was cDNA or gDNA.

CDR3 length: 15 amino acids. The germline V gene has CDR1 SGHVS and CDR2 FQNEAQ. Trimming removed 0 bases at V and 2 bases at J, with 8 bases between. Method: immunoSEQ multiplex PCR; TCRdb's copy keeps in-frame clones and lacks some. The sample has about 310,000 clones; approximately 88% are singletons. V is TRBV7-8 and J is TRBJ1-5; D unresolved. Source material: PBMCs or T cells enriched from blood (not recorded which). This clonotype was sampled from a woman aged 18-29 years who had recovered from COVID-19. The CDR3 coding sequence is TGTGCCAGCAGCTTAGCTCGGGTTGGCAATCAGCCCCAGCATTTT. This encodes CASSLARVGNQPQHF.